A selection of T cell receptor beta chains follows, all from one sample in a study of immune characterization of retroperitoneal liposarcoma. MiXCR was run by TCRdb on the PCR reads, yielding one entry per CDR3 protein. The repertoire holds more than 10,000 distinct CDR3 sequences, with 45% to 50% as singletons. Input material: tumor tissue. These receptors all come from a female donor with retroperitoneal liposarcoma. Both conserved end residues are part of each CDR3. D genes are given only for firm matches. Part of the rows lack a size; the others show once, few, many or a class for expanded clones.

abundance: once; j_gene: TRBJ1-2; d_gene: NA; v_gene: TRBV7-2; CDR3aa: CASSFRGAAFEGYPF; CDR3nt: TGTGCCAGCAGCTTTAGGGGGGCGGCCTTCGAGGGCTACCCCTTC
abundance: NA; j_gene: TRBJ2-1; d_gene: TRBD2; v_gene: TRBV27; CDR3aa: CASRPSGGAYNEQFF; CDR3nt: TGTGCCAGCAGACCTAGCGGGGGAGCTTACAATGAGCAGTTCTTC
abundance: few; j_gene: TRBJ2-1; d_gene: TRBD1; v_gene: TRBV27; CDR3aa: CASSLRRDRGYEQFF; CDR3nt: TGTGCCAGCAGTCTAAGACGGGACAGGGGCTACGAGCAGTTCTTC
abundance: NA; j_gene: TRBJ2-7; d_gene: NA; v_gene: TRBV6-8; CDR3aa: CASRTGSYEQYF; CDR3nt: TGTGCCAGCAGAACAGGATCCTACGAGCAGTACTTC
abundance: few; j_gene: TRBJ1-2; d_gene: NA; v_gene: TRBV6-1; CDR3aa: CASGGPMDPSNYGYTF; CDR3nt: TGTGCCAGCGGAGGACCAATGGATCCCTCCAACTATGGCTACACCTTC
abundance: NA; j_gene: TRBJ2-1; d_gene: TRBD2; v_gene: TRBV6-1; CDR3aa: CASSASGGYNEQFF; CDR3nt: TGTGCCAGCAGTGCTAGCGGGGGCTACAATGAGCAGTTCTTC
abundance: NA; j_gene: TRBJ2-5; d_gene: TRBD1; v_gene: TRBV6-5; CDR3aa: CASSPHGTGGGETQYF; CDR3nt: TGTGCCAGCAGTCCACATGGGACAGGAGGAGGGGAGACCCAGTACTTC
abundance: few; j_gene: TRBJ2-1; d_gene: TRBD2; v_gene: TRBV7-8; CDR3aa: CASSSLAGRYNEQFF; CDR3nt: TGTGCCAGCAGCTCACTAGCGGGCCGTTACAATGAGCAGTTCTTC
abundance: NA; j_gene: TRBJ2-1; d_gene: TRBD2; v_gene: TRBV7-8; CDR3aa: CASSLAASGGIYEQFF; CDR3nt: TGTGCCAGCAGCTTAGCGGCTAGCGGGGGGATCTACGAGCAGTTCTTC
abundance: few; j_gene: TRBJ2-7; d_gene: TRBD1; v_gene: TRBV6-8; CDR3aa: CASTPEGGTGGHEQYF; CDR3nt: TGTGCCAGCACTCCGGAAGGGGGGACAGGGGGGCACGAGCAGTACTTC
abundance: NA; j_gene: TRBJ2-5; d_gene: NA; v_gene: TRBV7-2; CDR3aa: CASREGYLQETQYF; CDR3nt: TGTGCCAGCAGGGAGGGGTACCTTCAAGAGACCCAGTACTTC
abundance: few; j_gene: TRBJ2-1; d_gene: NA; v_gene: TRBV7-2; CDR3aa: CASSETRETQFF; CDR3nt: TGTGCCAGCAGCGAAACTCGGGAGACCCAGTTCTTC
abundance: few; j_gene: TRBJ1-1; d_gene: NA; v_gene: TRBV6-4; CDR3aa: CASSEGERTEAFF; CDR3nt: TGTGCCAGCAGTGAGGGGGAGAGGACTGAAGCTTTCTTT
abundance: few; j_gene: TRBJ2-5; d_gene: NA; v_gene: TRBV4-1; CDR3aa: CASSQEQNWEEETQYF; CDR3nt: TGCGCCAGCAGCCAAGAACAGAATTGGGAGGAAGAGACCCAGTACTTC
abundance: NA; j_gene: TRBJ2-4; d_gene: TRBD2; v_gene: TRBV7-2; CDR3aa: CASSLSGGATYNEQYF; CDR3nt: TGTGCCAGCAGCTTATCCGGGGGGGCCACCTACAATGAGCAGTACTTC
abundance: NA; j_gene: TRBJ2-1; d_gene: TRBD2; v_gene: TRBV6-1; CDR3aa: CASGGTSGESSYNEQFF; CDR3nt: TGTGCCAGCGGAGGGACTAGCGGGGAAAGCTCCTACAATGAGCAGTTCTTC
abundance: few; j_gene: TRBJ2-1; d_gene: NA; v_gene: TRBV11-3; CDR3aa: CASMLGFNEQFF; CDR3nt: TGTGCCAGCATGCTTGGATTTAATGAGCAGTTCTTC
abundance: NA; j_gene: TRBJ1-1; d_gene: TRBD1; v_gene: TRBV6-1; CDR3aa: CASSWDRGNTEAFF; CDR3nt: TGTGCCAGCAGTTGGGACAGGGGGAACACTGAAGCTTTCTTT
abundance: NA; j_gene: TRBJ2-6; d_gene: NA; v_gene: TRBV6-6; CDR3aa: CASSYWTSGANVLTF; CDR3nt: TGTGCCAGCAGTTACTGGACTTCTGGGGCCAACGTCCTGACTTTC
abundance: NA; j_gene: TRBJ2-6; d_gene: TRBD1; v_gene: TRBV7-2; CDR3aa: CASSLVQGAPYLFGNVLTF; CDR3nt: TGTGCCAGCAGCTTAGTTCAGGGGGCGCCTTACCTCTTTGGCAACGTCCTGACTTTC
abundance: many; j_gene: TRBJ2-3; d_gene: NA; v_gene: TRBV11-1; CDR3aa: CASSSTDTQYF; CDR3nt: TGTGCCAGCAGCTCCACAGATACGCAGTATTTT
abundance: NA; j_gene: TRBJ1-3; d_gene: NA; v_gene: TRBV11-3; CDR3aa: CASSLLEGNTIYF; CDR3nt: TGTGCCAGCAGCTTATTGGAAGGAAACACCATATATTTT
abundance: NA; j_gene: TRBJ2-1; d_gene: TRBD1; v_gene: TRBV6-1; CDR3aa: CASRQGEPYEQFF; CDR3nt: TGTGCCAGCAGACAGGGGGAACCCTACGAGCAGTTCTTC
abundance: NA; j_gene: TRBJ2-4; d_gene: NA; v_gene: TRBV7-1; CDR3aa: CASSSGAKNIQYF; CDR3nt: TGTGCCAGCAGCTCAGGAGCCAAAAACATTCAGTACTTC
abundance: NA; j_gene: TRBJ2-5; d_gene: TRBD1; v_gene: TRBV6-1; CDR3aa: CASSDDRDETQYF; CDR3nt: TGTGCCAGCAGTGACGACAGGGACGAGACCCAGTACTTC
abundance: NA; j_gene: TRBJ2-7; d_gene: TRBD2; v_gene: TRBV7-2; CDR3aa: CASSLTSGRPEQYF; CDR3nt: TGTGCCAGCAGCTTAACTAGCGGGAGGCCCGAGCAGTACTTC
abundance: NA; j_gene: TRBJ1-6; d_gene: NA; v_gene: TRBV6-6; CDR3aa: CASSYPEGPLHF; CDR3nt: TGTGCCAGCAGTTACCCCGAGGGTCCCCTCCACTTT
abundance: NA; j_gene: TRBJ2-5; d_gene: TRBD1; v_gene: TRBV5-1; CDR3aa: CASSLETGVIETQYF; CDR3nt: TGCGCCAGCAGCTTGGAGACAGGGGTCATCGAGACCCAGTACTTC
abundance: NA; j_gene: TRBJ1-1; d_gene: NA; v_gene: TRBV6-2/TRBV6-3; CDR3aa: CASAFSPGGTEAFF; CDR3nt: TGTGCCAGCGCATTTTCCCCCGGGGGCACTGAAGCTTTCTTT
abundance: NA; j_gene: TRBJ2-5; d_gene: TRBD2; v_gene: TRBV27; CDR3aa: CASSLVAGGLNEQYF; CDR3nt: TGTGCCAGCAGTTTAGTCGCGGGAGGGCTGAATGAGCAGTACTTC
abundance: medium-sized; j_gene: TRBJ2-7; d_gene: TRBD2; v_gene: TRBV7-2; CDR3aa: CASSRTSDHNEQYF; CDR3nt: TGTGCCAGCAGCCGGACTAGCGACCACAATGAGCAGTACTTC
abundance: few; j_gene: TRBJ2-1; d_gene: TRBD2; v_gene: TRBV6-5; CDR3aa: CASSFSGRGGNEQFF; CDR3nt: TGTGCCAGCAGTTTTAGCGGGAGAGGGGGCAATGAGCAGTTCTTC
abundance: NA; j_gene: TRBJ2-1; d_gene: TRBD2; v_gene: TRBV6-1; CDR3aa: CASSEFSGSSYEQFF; CDR3nt: TGTGCCAGCAGTGAATTTAGCGGGAGCTCCTACGAGCAGTTCTTC
abundance: many; j_gene: TRBJ2-3; d_gene: NA; v_gene: TRBV7-6; CDR3aa: CASSLAALDTQYF; CDR3nt: TGTGCCAGCAGCTTAGCGGCCCTGGATACGCAGTATTTT
abundance: NA; j_gene: TRBJ2-7; d_gene: NA; v_gene: TRBV6-2/TRBV6-3; CDR3aa: CASSNRENSYEQYF; CDR3nt: TGTGCCAGCAGTAACCGGGAAAACTCCTACGAGCAGTACTTC
abundance: NA; j_gene: TRBJ2-4; d_gene: TRBD2; v_gene: TRBV27; CDR3aa: CASSLLAGGPGNEQYF; CDR3nt: TGTGCCAGCAGTTTATTAGCGGGGGGGCCAGGGAATGAGCAGTACTTC
abundance: many; j_gene: TRBJ2-1; d_gene: TRBD2; v_gene: TRBV11-3; CDR3aa: CASSAGIGREQFF; CDR3nt: TGTGCCAGCAGCGCCGGGATCGGGAGGGAGCAGTTCTTC